A selection of T cell receptor beta chains follows, all from one sample in a study of T cells after yellow fever vaccination. TCRdb reanalysed the 5' RACE reads using MiXCR and keeps one entry per CDR3 protein. The data show 250,000 to 300,000 distinct CDR3 sequences, with 8.5% to 10% seen just once and 3% to 4% held by the top ten. This specimen consisted of CD4+ T cells sorted from PBMCs, obtained 5 days after the yellow fever booster vaccination. The source is a man aged 18 to 35 who received the YFV17D yellow fever vaccine. Each CDR3 is given with its conserved first and last residue. Fields, in order: clone size, D gene, J gene, V gene, CDR3 protein, CDR3 DNA. The D gene is left open where the match is weak. The size entry is marked missing in some rows and otherwise reads once, few, many or a size class.

clone size: .
D gene: .
J gene: TRBJ1-5
V gene: TRBV20-1
CDR3 protein: CSARGTGPNQPQHF
CDR3 DNA: TGCAGTGCTAGAGGTACGGGACCCAATCAGCCCCAGCATTTT

clone size: few
D gene: .
J gene: TRBJ1-1
V gene: TRBV7-9
CDR3 protein: CASRGGEVLNTEAFF
CDR3 DNA: TGTGCCAGCAGAGGTGGTGAGGTCCTGAACACTGAAGCTTTCTTT

clone size: .
D gene: TRBD2
J gene: TRBJ2-5
V gene: TRBV10-3
CDR3 protein: CAIKGASGQAQETQYF
CDR3 DNA: TGTGCCATCAAAGGGGCTAGCGGGCAAGCTCAAGAGACCCAGTACTTC

clone size: few
D gene: .
J gene: TRBJ2-3
V gene: TRBV7-3
CDR3 protein: CASSPTGGGTDTQYF
CDR3 DNA: TGTGCCAGCAGCCCCACAGGAGGGGGGACAGATACGCAGTATTTT

clone size: .
D gene: .
J gene: TRBJ2-2
V gene: TRBV3-1
CDR3 protein: CASSQALAGELFF
CDR3 DNA: TGTGCCAGCAGCCAAGCTCTAGCCGGGGAGCTGTTTTTT

clone size: many
D gene: .
J gene: TRBJ2-1
V gene: TRBV5-1
CDR3 protein: CASSLRPQGTDNEQFF
CDR3 DNA: TGCGCCAGCAGCTTGCGGCCCCAGGGAACCGACAATGAGCAGTTCTTC

clone size: few
D gene: TRBD1
J gene: TRBJ2-4
V gene: TRBV7-2
CDR3 protein: CASSLAGGENIQYF
CDR3 DNA: TGTGCCAGCAGCTTAGCAGGGGGCGAAAACATTCAGTACTTC

clone size: many
D gene: .
J gene: TRBJ1-5
V gene: TRBV10-3
CDR3 protein: CAISGLRAGQPQHF
CDR3 DNA: TGTGCCATCAGTGGACTCAGGGCGGGCCAGCCCCAGCATTTT

clone size: .
D gene: TRBD2
J gene: TRBJ2-2
V gene: TRBV6-2/TRBV6-3
CDR3 protein: CASSPTPGGNTGELFF
CDR3 DNA: TGTGCCAGCAGTCCGACCCCGGGGGGGAACACCGGGGAGCTGTTTTTT

clone size: many
D gene: .
J gene: TRBJ2-5
V gene: TRBV5-1
CDR3 protein: CASSRPGQGQETQYF
CDR3 DNA: TGCGCCAGCAGCCGCCCAGGGCAGGGGCAAGAGACCCAGTACTTC

clone size: few
D gene: TRBD1
J gene: TRBJ2-5
V gene: TRBV24-1
CDR3 protein: CATSDAGTGETQYF
CDR3 DNA: TGTGCCACCAGTGACGCCGGGACAGGGGAGACCCAGTACTTC

clone size: .
D gene: TRBD1
J gene: TRBJ1-3
V gene: TRBV7-2
CDR3 protein: CASSLSSGTGSGNTIYF
CDR3 DNA: TGTGCCAGCAGCTTAAGTTCGGGGACAGGGTCGGGAAACACCATATATTTT

clone size: .
D gene: TRBD2
J gene: TRBJ2-3
V gene: TRBV5-1
CDR3 protein: CASKPGRAGTDTQYF
CDR3 DNA: TGCGCCAGCAAACCGGGGAGGGCCGGCACTGATACGCAGTATTTT

clone size: .
D gene: .
J gene: TRBJ1-5
V gene: TRBV7-3
CDR3 protein: CASSLMPTLSNQPQHF
CDR3 DNA: TGTGCCAGCAGCTTAATGCCGACCCTTAGCAATCAGCCCCAGCATTTT

clone size: few
D gene: TRBD1
J gene: TRBJ1-2
V gene: TRBV5-1
CDR3 protein: CASSNDRDSGYTF
CDR3 DNA: TGCGCCAGCAGCAACGACAGGGACTCTGGCTACACCTTC

clone size: few
D gene: .
J gene: TRBJ1-1
V gene: TRBV30
CDR3 protein: CAWSRQVNTEAFF
CDR3 DNA: TGTGCCTGGAGTAGACAGGTGAACACTGAAGCTTTCTTT

clone size: few
D gene: TRBD2
J gene: TRBJ2-3
V gene: TRBV18
CDR3 protein: CASSPAAGETDTQYF
CDR3 DNA: TGTGCCAGCTCACCAGCGGCGGGGGAGACAGATACGCAGTATTTT

clone size: .
D gene: TRBD2
J gene: TRBJ2-3
V gene: TRBV5-4
CDR3 protein: CASSRIAGGQRDTQYF
CDR3 DNA: TGTGCCAGCAGCAGGATAGCGGGGGGGCAGAGGGATACGCAGTATTTT

clone size: .
D gene: .
J gene: TRBJ2-2
V gene: TRBV23-1
CDR3 protein: CASSQSAGPGTGELFF
CDR3 DNA: TGCGCCAGCAGTCAATCGGCAGGGCCGGGCACCGGGGAGCTGTTTTTT

clone size: few
D gene: .
J gene: TRBJ1-2
V gene: TRBV5-1
CDR3 protein: CASSSRGQANYGYTF
CDR3 DNA: TGCGCCAGCAGCTCCCGAGGGCAAGCTAACTATGGCTACACCTTC

clone size: few
D gene: .
J gene: TRBJ2-3
V gene: TRBV7-2
CDR3 protein: CASSPYLADTQYF
CDR3 DNA: TGTGCCAGCAGCCCCTATTTGGCAGATACGCAGTATTTT

clone size: .
D gene: TRBD2
J gene: TRBJ2-5
V gene: TRBV2
CDR3 protein: CASSETQRGTWETQYF
CDR3 DNA: TGTGCCAGCAGTGAAACGCAGCGGGGGACCTGGGAGACCCAGTACTTC

clone size: .
D gene: .
J gene: TRBJ2-5
V gene: TRBV5-1
CDR3 protein: CASSFPMGQQETQYF
CDR3 DNA: TGCGCCAGCAGCTTTCCCATGGGTCAACAGGAGACCCAGTACTTC

clone size: few
D gene: TRBD2
J gene: TRBJ2-1
V gene: TRBV7-6
CDR3 protein: CASSPAGGDHNEQFF
CDR3 DNA: TGTGCCAGCAGCCCGGCGGGGGGCGACCACAATGAGCAGTTCTTC

clone size: many
D gene: TRBD2
J gene: TRBJ2-5
V gene: TRBV4-1
CDR3 protein: CASAPGTSFRETQYF
CDR3 DNA: TGCGCCAGCGCCCCCGGGACTAGCTTCCGAGAGACCCAGTACTTC

clone size: few
D gene: .
J gene: TRBJ2-2
V gene: TRBV6-5
CDR3 protein: CASSNTDTGELFF
CDR3 DNA: TGTGCCAGCAGTAACACAGACACCGGGGAGCTGTTTTTT

clone size: few
D gene: .
J gene: TRBJ1-2
V gene: TRBV20-1
CDR3 protein: CSARDWGGSGYGYTF
CDR3 DNA: TGCAGTGCTAGAGATTGGGGGGGAAGCGGCTATGGCTACACCTTC

clone size: .
D gene: TRBD1
J gene: TRBJ1-4
V gene: TRBV11-2
CDR3 protein: CASSRATGKEKLFF
CDR3 DNA: TGTGCCAGCAGCCGGGCGACAGGGAAAGAAAAACTGTTTTTT

clone size: few
D gene: TRBD1
J gene: TRBJ2-3
V gene: TRBV5-1
CDR3 protein: CASSSDGQGTDTQYF
CDR3 DNA: TGCGCCAGCAGCTCGGACGGACAGGGAACAGATACGCAGTATTTT

clone size: many
D gene: .
J gene: TRBJ1-1
V gene: TRBV29-1
CDR3 protein: CSVEGRNTEAFF
CDR3 DNA: TGCAGCGTTGAGGGTAGGAACACTGAAGCTTTCTTT

clone size: many
D gene: .
J gene: TRBJ1-5
V gene: TRBV21-1
CDR3 protein: CASSTLTAGQPQHF
CDR3 DNA: TGTGCCAGCAGCACGCTAACAGCGGGTCAGCCCCAGCATTTT

clone size: few
D gene: .
J gene: TRBJ2-5
V gene: TRBV14
CDR3 protein: CASSQGVSNGETQYF
CDR3 DNA: TGTGCCAGCAGCCAAGGGGTATCCAACGGGGAGACCCAGTACTTC

clone size: .
D gene: TRBD1
J gene: TRBJ2-1
V gene: TRBV2
CDR3 protein: CASTKMGQDNEQFF
CDR3 DNA: TGTGCCAGCACTAAAATGGGACAGGACAATGAGCAGTTCTTC

clone size: few
D gene: TRBD2
J gene: TRBJ2-1
V gene: TRBV12-3/TRBV12-4
CDR3 protein: CASSLAGLAGSHNEQFF
CDR3 DNA: TGTGCCAGCAGTTTAGCGGGACTAGCGGGATCTCACAATGAGCAGTTCTTC

clone size: few
D gene: TRBD1
J gene: TRBJ2-2
V gene: TRBV5-4
CDR3 protein: CASSTRDRGNTGELFF
CDR3 DNA: TGTGCCAGCAGCACCCGGGACAGGGGGAACACCGGGGAGCTGTTTTTT

clone size: .
D gene: .
J gene: TRBJ1-5
V gene: TRBV12-3/TRBV12-4
CDR3 protein: CASSFEGFDQPQHF
CDR3 DNA: TGTGCCAGCAGTTTCGAGGGCTTCGATCAGCCCCAGCATTTT

clone size: many
D gene: .
J gene: TRBJ1-6
V gene: TRBV20-1
CDR3 protein: CSAGPDSSYNSPLHF
CDR3 DNA: TGCAGTGCGGGCCCCGACAGCTCCTATAATTCACCCCTCCACTTT

clone size: many
D gene: .
J gene: TRBJ1-2
V gene: TRBV5-6
CDR3 protein: CASRGSDYTF
CDR3 DNA: TGTGCCAGCAGGGGAAGTGACTACACCTTC

clone size: many
D gene: .
J gene: TRBJ2-3
V gene: TRBV7-3
CDR3 protein: CASSFRGELTDTQYF
CDR3 DNA: TGTGCCAGCAGCTTTCGGGGCGAACTCACAGATACGCAGTATTTT

clone size: .
D gene: .
J gene: TRBJ2-3
V gene: TRBV9
CDR3 protein: CASSTQSSAADTQYF
CDR3 DNA: TGTGCCAGCAGCACCCAGTCGTCCGCGGCAGATACGCAGTATTTT

clone size: few
D gene: .
J gene: TRBJ1-1
V gene: TRBV12-3/TRBV12-4
CDR3 protein: CASRDQGSTEAFF
CDR3 DNA: TGTGCCAGCAGAGATCAGGGGAGTACTGAAGCTTTCTTT

clone size: few
D gene: .
J gene: TRBJ1-6
V gene: TRBV7-6
CDR3 protein: CASSLVGVSPLHF
CDR3 DNA: TGTGCCAGCAGCTTAGTGGGAGTTTCACCCCTCCACTTT

clone size: .
D gene: .
J gene: TRBJ1-4
V gene: TRBV18
CDR3 protein: CASSPDPSGEKLFF
CDR3 DNA: TGTGCCAGCTCACCGGACCCCTCGGGGGAAAAACTGTTTTTT

clone size: .
D gene: .
J gene: TRBJ1-6
V gene: TRBV12-3/TRBV12-4
CDR3 protein: CASSYGASYSPLHF
CDR3 DNA: TGTGCCAGCAGTTATGGAGCATCGTATTCACCCCTCCACTTT

clone size: .
D gene: TRBD1
J gene: TRBJ2-2
V gene: TRBV6-5
CDR3 protein: CASSRTGSIPRELFF
CDR3 DNA: TGTGCCAGCAGTCGGACAGGTTCCATTCCCCGGGAGCTGTTTTTT

clone size: .
D gene: .
J gene: TRBJ2-7
V gene: TRBV10-3
CDR3 protein: CAISESIVIGSYEQYF
CDR3 DNA: TGTGCCATCAGTGAGTCTATTGTGATCGGCTCCTACGAGCAGTACTTC

clone size: many
D gene: .
J gene: TRBJ1-4
V gene: TRBV19
CDR3 protein: CASSIVGATNEKLFF
CDR3 DNA: TGTGCCAGTAGTATAGTCGGAGCCACTAATGAAAAACTGTTTTTT

clone size: .
D gene: TRBD1
J gene: TRBJ2-7
V gene: TRBV6-2/TRBV6-3
CDR3 protein: CASKWDRVAEQYF
CDR3 DNA: TGTGCCAGCAAGTGGGACAGGGTGGCCGAGCAGTACTTC

clone size: many
D gene: .
J gene: TRBJ1-1
V gene: TRBV6-1
CDR3 protein: CASSADRNTEAFF
CDR3 DNA: TGTGCCAGCAGTGCGGACAGGAACACTGAAGCTTTCTTT

clone size: .
D gene: .
J gene: TRBJ2-1
V gene: TRBV20-1
CDR3 protein: CSATPATRGVYNEQFF
CDR3 DNA: TGCAGTGCTACCCCGGCGACGCGAGGGGTATACAATGAGCAGTTCTTC